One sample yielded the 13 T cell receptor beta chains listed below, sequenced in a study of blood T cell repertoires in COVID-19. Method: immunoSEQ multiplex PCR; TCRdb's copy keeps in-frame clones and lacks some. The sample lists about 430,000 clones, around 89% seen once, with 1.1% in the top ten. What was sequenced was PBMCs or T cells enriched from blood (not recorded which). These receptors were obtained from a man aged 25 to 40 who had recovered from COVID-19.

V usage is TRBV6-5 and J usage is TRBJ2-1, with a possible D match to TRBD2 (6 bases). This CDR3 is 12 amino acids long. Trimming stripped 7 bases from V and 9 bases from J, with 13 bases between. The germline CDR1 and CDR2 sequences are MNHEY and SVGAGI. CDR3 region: CASTQRGGEQFF. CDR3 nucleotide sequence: TGTGCCAGCACCCAACGGGGAGGTGAGCAGTTCTTC.

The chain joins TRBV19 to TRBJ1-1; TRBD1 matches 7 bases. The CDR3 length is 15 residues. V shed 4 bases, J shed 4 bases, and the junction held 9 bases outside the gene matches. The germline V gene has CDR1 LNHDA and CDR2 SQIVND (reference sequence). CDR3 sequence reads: CASSTRQGGPTEAFF. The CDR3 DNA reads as TGTGCCAGTAGTACCCGACAGGGAGGACCCACTGAAGCTTTCTTT.

The CDR3 sequence: CASSIMDSNQPQHF. Written as DNA, the CDR3 is TGTGCCAGTAGTATAATGGACAGTAATCAGCCCCAGCATTTT. The genes are TRBV19 and TRBJ1-5, with a tentative D call TRBD1 (6 bases). CDR3 length: 14 amino acids. Trimming stripped 2 bases from V and 4 bases from J, with 9 bases between. Germline V gene sequence: CDR1 LNHDA, CDR2 SQIVND (reference sequence).

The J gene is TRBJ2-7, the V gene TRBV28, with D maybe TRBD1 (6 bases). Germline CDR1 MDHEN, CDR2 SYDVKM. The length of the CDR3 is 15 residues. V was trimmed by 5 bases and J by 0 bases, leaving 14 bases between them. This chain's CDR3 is CASSRLTGYSYEQYF. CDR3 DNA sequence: TGTGCCAGCAGTCGACTGACAGGATACTCCTACGAGCAGTACTTC. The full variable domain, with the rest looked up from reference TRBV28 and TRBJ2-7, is DVKVTQSSRYLVKRTGEKVFLECVQDMDHENMFWYRQDPGLGLRLIYFSYDVKMKEKGDIPEGYSVSREKKERFSLILESASTNQTSMYLCASSRLTGYSYEQYFGPGTRLTVT.

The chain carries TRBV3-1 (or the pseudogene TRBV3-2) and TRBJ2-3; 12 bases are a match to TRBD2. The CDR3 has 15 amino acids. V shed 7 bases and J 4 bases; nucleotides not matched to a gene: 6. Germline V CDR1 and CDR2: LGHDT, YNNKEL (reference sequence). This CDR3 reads CASNFLAGGPDTQYF. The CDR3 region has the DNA TGTGCCAGCAATTTTCTAGCGGGAGGGCCAGATACGCAGTATTTT.

In nucleotides, the CDR3 is TGTGCCAGCAGCTTAGTACAGGGGGGCACTGAAGCTTTCTTT. Translation: CASSLVQGGTEAFF. This chain links TRBV7-2 with TRBJ1-1; 8 bases agree with TRBD1. V was pared by 1 base and J by 4 bases, with 2 bases of the junction left unmatched. This CDR3 is 14 amino acids long. The V gene's germline CDR1 is SGHTA and CDR2 FQGNSA.

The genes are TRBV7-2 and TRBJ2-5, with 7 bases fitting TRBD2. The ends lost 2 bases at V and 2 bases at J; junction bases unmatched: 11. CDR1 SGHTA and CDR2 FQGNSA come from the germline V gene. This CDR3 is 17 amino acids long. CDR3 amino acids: CASSLIPFSSGQETQYF. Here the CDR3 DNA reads TGTGCCAGCAGCTTAATCCCCTTCTCTAGCGGACAAGAGACCCAGTACTTC.

This chain's CDR3 is CASNTRNRDQPQHF. The CDR3 DNA sequence: TGTGCCAGCAATACTAGGAACCGTGATCAGCCCCAGCATTTT. The rearrangement uses TRBV28 and TRBJ1-5; D is undetermined. From germline, CDR1 is MDHEN and CDR2 SYDVKM. Trimming took off 7 bases at V and 5 bases at J, with 15 bases between the two ends. The CDR3 sequence is 14 residues long.

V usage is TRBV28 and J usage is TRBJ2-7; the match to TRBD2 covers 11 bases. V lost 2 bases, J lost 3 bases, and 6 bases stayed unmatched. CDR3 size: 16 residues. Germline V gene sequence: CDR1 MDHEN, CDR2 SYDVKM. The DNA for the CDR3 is TGTGCCAGCAGTTTAGTCGGGACTAGCGGTTTCTACGAGCAGTACTTC. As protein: CASSLVGTSGFYEQYF.

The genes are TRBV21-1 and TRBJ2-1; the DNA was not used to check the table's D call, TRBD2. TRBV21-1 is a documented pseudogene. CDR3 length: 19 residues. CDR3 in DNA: TGTGCCAGCAGCGCCCCAGAAGGTTGTAGCCCTCCCCACTACAATGAGCAGTTCTTC. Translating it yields CASSAPEGCSPPHYNEQFF.

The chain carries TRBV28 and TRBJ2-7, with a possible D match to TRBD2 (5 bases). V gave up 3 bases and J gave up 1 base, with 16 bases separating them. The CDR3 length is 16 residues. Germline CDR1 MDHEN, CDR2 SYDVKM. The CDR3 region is CASSLFSAGGSYEQYF. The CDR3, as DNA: TGTGCCAGCAGTTTGTTTAGTGCGGGTGGGTCCTACGAGCAGTACTTC.

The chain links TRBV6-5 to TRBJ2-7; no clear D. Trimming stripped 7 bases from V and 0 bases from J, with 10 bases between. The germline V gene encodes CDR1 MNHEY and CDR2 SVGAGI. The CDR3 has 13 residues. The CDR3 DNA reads TGTGCCAGCAAAAGCCTTAGCTCCTACGAGCAGTACTTC. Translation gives CASKSLSSYEQYF.

CDR3 nucleotides: TGTGCCATCAGAAATACGGGGATGGGACTAGCGGAGGCCCGCACAGATACGCAGTATTTT. It specifies CAIRNTGMGLAEARTDTQYF. The chain couples TRBV10-3 to TRBJ2-3, with 11 bases lining up with TRBD2. The CDR3 runs to 20 residues. Germline V gene data show CDR1 as ENHRY and CDR2 as SYGVKD. V gave up 6 bases and J gave up 1 base; unmatched junction bases: 18.